The clone carrying this TCR beta chain was seen a few times. Antigen: not known. Template switching supplied a universal primer site; unique molecular identifiers were carried on the cDNA. TCRdb processed the 5' RACE reads anew with MiXCR; each CDR3 protein has one entry. The sample records about 1.7 million distinct CDR3 sequences, less than 40% being singletons. The entry originates in a study of identical twins. Study results and limitations: Insertions ran lower in abundant cord blood beta clonotypes, though not in memory repertoires. Part of the zero-insertion signal could reflect confounding by invariant MAIT and iNKT cells.

V was clipped by 11 bases and J by 6 bases, with 15 bases between them. CDR3 length: 12 amino acids. Germline V gene lookup returns CDR1 SEHNR and CDR2 FQNEAQ (reference sequence). The clonotype comes from a newborn girl in good health. Material for sequencing was cord blood. J is TRBJ2-3 and V is TRBV7-9; D is possibly TRBD2 (5 bases). The CDR3 sequence is CAGRPASDTQYF. The CDR3 DNA reads TGTGCCGGGAGACCAGCTAGCGATACGCAGTATTTT.